The 15 T cell receptor beta chains below all came from one sample that was sequenced in a study of cytomegalovirus exposure and HLA in healthy donors. PCR was performed using 60 Vbeta and 13 Jbeta primers. Some clones are missing from TCRdb's copy, which holds only in-frame ones; the method was immunoSEQ multiplex PCR. The table lists some 150,000 clones, roughly four fifths of them singletons. The sample taken for sequencing was PBMCs. These receptors came from a man aged 50-60 years in good health and CMV-seropositive.

This sequence joins TRBV7-2 and TRBJ2-4, with D uncertain. CDR3 size: 13 residues. Trimming removed 1 base at V and 12 bases at J, with 13 bases between. Germline values: CDR1 SGHTA, CDR2 FQGNSA. CDR3 DNA: TGTGCCAGCAGCTTAGATCGCGATCCCCCTCAGTACTTC. It yields the protein CASSLDRDPPQYF.

This clone was counted a few times. The V call is TRBV30, the J call TRBJ1-3; D gene ambiguous. CDR1 and CDR2 from the germline V gene are GTSNPN and SVGIG (reference sequence). The CDR3 consists of 13 residues. Trimming left V 4 bases short and J 2 bases short, with 9 bases between. The CDR3 region has the DNA TGTGCCTGGACGGGTTCCGCTGGAAACACCATATATTTT. Its protein product is CAWTGSAGNTIYF.

This clone was counted once. The chain uses TRBV5-1 and TRBJ2-6; a possible D gene is TRBD2 (6 bases). Trimming cost V 3 bases and J 0 bases, with 13 bases left between them. Germline CDR1 reads SGHRS; CDR2 reads YFSETQ. This CDR3 has 17 amino acids. In DNA form, the CDR3 reads TGCGCCAGCAGCTCCGGAGACGGGAGCTCTGGGGCCAACGTCCTGACTTTC. It codes for CASSSGDGSSGANVLTF.

On this clone: A junction boundary mismatches the germline segment, possibly from a read error. The chain combines TRBV7-9 with TRBJ2-7, with 7 bases that match TRBD2. CDR1 and CDR2 (germline): SEHNR, FQNEAQ (reference sequence). CDR3 size: 15 residues. The CDR3 region is CAGSLVRGSSYEQYF. The CDR3 DNA reads as TGTGCCGGCAGCTTAGTCCGCGGGAGCTCCTACGAGCAGTACTTC.

This chain links TRBV4-2 with TRBJ2-5, with D possibly matching TRBD2 (7 bases). The CDR3 covers 21 residues. Germline V gene lookup returns CDR1 LGHNA and CDR2 YNFKEQ. Trimming cost V 0 bases and J 2 bases, with 28 bases left between them. CDR3 in DNA: TGTGCCAGCAGCCAAGAGTCGGGGGCTAGCGGCCTAATACAAATACAAGAGACCCAGTACTTC. Its translation: CASSQESGASGLIQIQETQYF.

The chain combines TRBV28 with TRBJ1-5, with 8 bases fitting TRBD1. The CDR3 has 15 residues. In germline, CDR1 is MDHEN, CDR2 SYDVKM. With 6 bases clipped from V and 4 bases from J, the junction kept 8 bases outside the gene matches. The CDR3 sequence is CASRAPGQGNQPQHF. CDR3 sequence (DNA): TGTGCCAGCAGGGCCCCCGGACAGGGAAATCAGCCCCAGCATTTT.

This sequence joins TRBV15 and TRBJ1-1; 7 bases map to TRBD1. Germline CDR1 is LNHNV and CDR2 is YYDKDF (reference sequence). The V gene end was trimmed by 3 bases and the J gene end by 4 bases; junction bases not matched to a gene: 5. The CDR3 runs to 14 residues. The CDR3 DNA is TGTGCCACCAGCAGTCGACAGGGAGGCACTGAAGCTTTCTTT. It is translated as CATSSRQGGTEAFF.

The sample holds one count of this clone. The chain is built from TRBV14 and TRBJ1-6; the D is unclear. Trimming shortened V by 3 bases and J by 4 bases, and 7 bases separated the two germline ends. CDR3 length: 14 residues. Germline CDR1 and CDR2: SGHDN and FVKESK. The CDR3 sequence: CASSQGWYNSPLHF. Written as DNA, the CDR3 is TGTGCCAGCAGCCAGGGCTGGTATAATTCACCCCTCCACTTT.

The gene calls are TRBV7-2 and TRBJ1-5; D gene unclear. The germline V gene encodes CDR1 SGHTA and CDR2 FQGNSA. The V end was cut by 3 bases, the J end by 1 base, with 13 bases between. The CDR3 is 16 amino acids. CDR3 nucleotide sequence: TGTGCCAGCAGCTTTTTCTCTCGGAGGAGCAATCAGCCCCAGCATTTT. Protein: CASSFFSRRSNQPQHF.

The chain has TRBV2 and TRBJ2-7; 8 positions agree with TRBD2. CDR3 length: 15 residues. Germline V CDR1 and CDR2: SNHLY, FYNNEI. V shed 5 bases, J shed 4 bases, and the junction held 10 bases outside the gene matches. The CDR3 region is CASSWNQRGPYEQYF. DNA of the CDR3: TGTGCCAGCAGTTGGAACCAGCGGGGGCCTTACGAGCAGTACTTC.

The chain uses TRBV19 and TRBJ2-3; 13 nucleotides align to TRBD2. The CDR3 is made up of 18 amino acids. V was pared by 6 bases and J by 0 bases, with 9 bases of the junction left unmatched. CDR1 and CDR2 from the germline V gene are LNHDA and SQIVND (reference sequence). The CDR3 is CASRTWTSGGLSTDTQYF. The CDR3 DNA is TGTGCCAGTAGGACCTGGACTAGCGGGGGCCTCAGCACAGATACGCAGTATTTT.

This clone was seen once. This sample includes further DNA sequences coding for the same CDR3. This chain connects TRBV14 to TRBJ2-7; TRBD1 matches 8 bases. Trimming at V came to 2 bases and at J to 4 bases, leaving 4 bases not matched to a gene. The germline V gene encodes CDR1 SGHDN and CDR2 FVKESK. The CDR3 runs 14 residues. CDR3 nucleotide sequence: TGTGCCAGCAGCCAATGGCAGGGGGCGTACGAGCAGTACTTC. It yields the protein CASSQWQGAYEQYF.

J is TRBJ1-1 and V is TRBV6-1; unclear D gene. Looked up from germline, CDR1 is MNHNS and CDR2 is SASEGT. The CDR3 has 13 amino acids. V lost 6 bases and J 1 base, leaving 9 bases between the germline ends. Written as DNA, the CDR3 is TGTGCCAGCAGCGGGGTGTCGAACACTGAAGCTTTCTTT. As protein: CASSGVSNTEAFF.

This chain links TRBV19 with TRBJ2-3; TRBD2 matches at 10 bases. The CDR3 consists of 15 residues. Germline lookup yields CDR1 LNHDA and CDR2 SQIVND (reference sequence). The V segment lost 11 bases and the J segment 4 bases; nucleotides outside the gene matches: 12. The CDR3 here is CASTAGGLVADTQYF. The CDR3 DNA reads TGTGCCTCGACAGCGGGAGGGCTGGTGGCAGATACGCAGTATTTT.

The rearrangement links TRBV18 to TRBJ2-7; a possible D gene is TRBD1 (6 bases). CDR1 and CDR2 (germline): KGHSH, LQKENI. The CDR3 spans 14 residues. V gave up 4 bases and J gave up 2 bases, with 12 bases separating them. This chain's CDR3 is CASSRSGHPYEQYF. CDR3 nucleotides: TGTGCCAGCTCACGGTCGGGACACCCCTACGAGCAGTACTTC.